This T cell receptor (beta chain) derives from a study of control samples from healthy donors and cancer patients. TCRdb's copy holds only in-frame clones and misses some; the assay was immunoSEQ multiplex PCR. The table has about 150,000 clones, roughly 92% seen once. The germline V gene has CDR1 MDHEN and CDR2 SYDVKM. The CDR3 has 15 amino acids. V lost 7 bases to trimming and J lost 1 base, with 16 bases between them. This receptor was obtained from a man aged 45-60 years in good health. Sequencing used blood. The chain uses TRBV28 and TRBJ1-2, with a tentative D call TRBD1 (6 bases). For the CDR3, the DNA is TGTGCCAGCAATCTACGGGGGCTGGGTAACTATGGCTACACCTTC. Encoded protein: CASNLRGLGNYGYTF.